Listed below are T cell receptor beta chains from one sample, sequenced in a study of control samples from healthy donors and cancer patients. Sequenced by immunoSEQ multiplex PCR; TCRdb stores in-frame clones only, minus some. The sample shows about 160,000 clones, 92% of them seen only once. Sequencing was carried out using blood. Every receptor here comes from a woman aged 30 to 39 in good health. CDR3s include the opening cysteine and the closing phenylalanine or tryptophan. D genes are given only for firm matches. A clone size is listed for some rows: how often the clone was seen (once, few, many), or a class if it is expanded.

>TRBV15|TRBJ2-5|TRBD2|-
CATSRDSWREEGRDQETQYF
TGTGCCACCAGCAGAGATTCATGGCGGGAGGAGGGGAGGGACCAAGAGACCCAGTACTTC
>TRBV28|TRBJ2-5|-|-
CASSLGGGPIQETQYF
TGTGCCAGCAGTCTAGGAGGGGGGCCTATTCAAGAGACCCAGTACTTC
>TRBV6-5|TRBJ2-5|TRBD2|-
CAAGLAGVETQYF
TGTGCGGCGGGACTAGCGGGAGTTGAGACCCAGTACTTC
>TRBV12-3/TRBV12-4|TRBJ2-1|-|-
CASSLLNEQFF
TGTGCCAGCAGCCTACTCAATGAGCAGTTCTTC
>TRBV28|TRBJ1-4|-|once
CASSSTAGVIGYEKLFF
TGTGCCAGCAGCTCAACGGCAGGGGTCATTGGGTATGAAAAACTGTTTTTT
>TRBV12-3/TRBV12-4|TRBJ2-7|-|once
CASSSVYKEQYF
TGTGCCAGCAGTTCTGTCTATAAGGAGCAGTACTTC
>TRBV29-1|TRBJ2-3|-|-
CSVYDSHYTDTQYF
TGCAGCGTTTACGACAGCCATTACACAGATACGCAGTATTTT
>TRBV6-2/TRBV6-3|TRBJ2-5|TRBD2|-
CASSYRRGSPQETQYF
TGTGCCAGCAGTTACCGTCGCGGGAGCCCTCAAGAGACCCAGTACTTC
>TRBV3-1/TRBV3-2|TRBJ2-1|TRBD1|once
CASSQKGDRYLAYNEQFF
TGTGCCAGCAGCCAAAAGGGGGACAGGTACTTAGCCTACAATGAGCAGTTCTTC
>TRBV2|TRBJ2-7|TRBD1|-
CASSSDRGYEQYF
TGTGCCAGCAGTTCGGACAGGGGCTACGAGCAGTACTTC
>TRBV7-7|TRBJ2-1|TRBD2|-
CATSVGGLAGVNEQFF
TGTGCTACCAGTGTTGGGGGACTAGCGGGAGTCAATGAGCAGTTCTTC
>TRBV3-1/TRBV3-2|TRBJ1-1|-|-
CASSQVQGGTEAFF
TGTGCCAGCAGCCAAGTCCAGGGCGGCACTGAAGCTTTCTTT
>TRBV6-1|TRBJ2-3|TRBD2|-
CASSGTSGSSTDTQYF
TGTGCCAGCAGTGGGACTAGCGGGAGCAGTACAGATACGCAGTATTTT
>TRBV18|TRBJ2-2|-|-
CASSPRGQTIGELFF
TGTGCCAGCTCACCTCGCGGCCAGACCATCGGGGAGCTGTTTTTT
>TRBV28|TRBJ2-1|-|-
CASSQPRYRSYNEQFF
TGTGCCAGCAGCCAGCCAAGGTACCGCTCCTACAATGAGCAGTTCTTC
>TRBV2|TRBJ1-4|-|-
CASSGGGNEKLFF
TGTGCCAGCAGTGGAGGCGGTAATGAAAAACTGTTTTTT
>TRBV5-1|TRBJ2-1|-|-
CASSLTQSSYNEQFF
TGCGCCAGCAGCTTGACCCAGAGCTCCTACAATGAGCAGTTCTTC
>TRBV7-6|TRBJ2-7|TRBD1|-
CASSDGRRTGGVLELNEQYF
TGTGCCAGCAGCGACGGGCGGAGGACAGGGGGCGTCTTGGAATTGAACGAGCAGTACTTC
>TRBV3-1/TRBV3-2|TRBJ2-1|TRBD2|-
CASSQLGSGLYNEQFF
TGTGCCAGCAGCCAACTTGGTAGCGGGCTGTACAATGAGCAGTTCTTC
>TRBV27|TRBJ2-3|TRBD2|-
CASQMLGTSGRAVPLIHTQYF
TGTGCCAGTCAAATGCTCGGGACTAGCGGGAGGGCCGTCCCGTTGATCCATACGCAGTATTTT
>TRBV5-1|TRBJ1-1|-|few
CASSLDRWENTEAFF
TGCGCCAGCAGCTTGGACCGGTGGGAGAACACTGAAGCTTTCTTT
>TRBV6-5|TRBJ2-2|-|-
CASRPSGAGELFF
TGTGCCAGCCGTCCATCGGGCGCCGGGGAGCTGTTTTTT
>TRBV10-3|TRBJ1-1|TRBD1|-
CAISETGTGIHTEAFF
TGTGCCATCAGTGAGACCGGGACAGGGATCCACACTGAAGCTTTCTTT
>TRBV7-3|TRBJ2-7|-|-
CASSYLPDGPYEQYF
TGTGCCAGCAGCTACCTACCGGACGGCCCCTACGAGCAGTACTTC
>TRBV4-2|TRBJ1-6|TRBD1|-
CASSEALDRAYSYNSPLHF
TGTGCCAGCAGTGAAGCCTTGGACAGGGCCTACTCCTATAATTCACCCCTCCACTTT
>TRBV11-2|TRBJ1-2|-|-
CASSLARSYGYTF
TGTGCCAGCAGCTTAGCCCGGAGCTATGGCTACACCTTC
>TRBV4-2|TRBJ2-3|-|-
CASSQDTGGGTDTQYF
TGTGCCAGCAGCCAAGATACCGGGGGAGGCACAGATACGCAGTATTTT
>TRBV3-1/TRBV3-2|TRBJ2-1|-|-
CASSQGSGGLARYNEQFF
TGTGCCAGCAGCCAAGGATCGGGCGGATTGGCCAGGTACAATGAGCAGTTCTTC
>TRBV19|TRBJ1-5|-|-
CASHQGPHQPQHF
TGTGCCAGTCACCAGGGTCCCCATCAGCCCCAGCATTTT
>TRBV4-1|TRBJ2-2|-|-
CASSQGLWRGTYTGELFF
TGCGCCAGCAGCCAAGGTCTTTGGAGGGGGACCTACACCGGGGAGCTGTTTTTT
>TRBV6-7|TRBJ2-7|-|-
CASSYGRGVPYEQYF
TGTGCCAGCAGTTACGGGAGGGGGGTTCCCTACGAGCAGTACTTC
>TRBV29-1|TRBJ2-3|TRBD2|-
CSVEDFLAGNTDTQYF
TGCAGCGTTGAAGATTTCCTAGCGGGGAACACAGATACGCAGTATTTT
>TRBV11-2|TRBJ2-7|TRBD1|-
CASSLAPGQGYEQYF
TGTGCCAGCAGCTTAGCCCCGGGACAGGGCTACGAGCAGTACTTC
>TRBV7-8|TRBJ2-1|-|-
CASSETSWGLEQFF
TGTGCCAGCAGCGAGACTAGCTGGGGGCTTGAGCAGTTCTTC
>TRBV7-8|TRBJ1-2|-|-
CASSLITRDGYTF
TGTGCCAGCAGCTTAATTACGAGGGATGGCTACACCTTC
>TRBV12-3/TRBV12-4|TRBJ1-2|TRBD1|-
CASSLARQGSYTF
TGTGCCAGCAGTTTGGCCCGACAGGGTAGCTACACCTTC
>TRBV28|TRBJ1-1|-|-
CASSFAGRLNTEAFF
TGTGCCAGCAGTTTTGCTGGGAGATTGAACACTGAAGCTTTCTTT
>TRBV11-3|TRBJ2-3|TRBD1|-
CASSFGQGEADTQYF
TGTGCCAGCAGCTTCGGACAGGGGGAAGCAGATACGCAGTATTTT
>TRBV18|TRBJ1-2|-|-
CASSPQTSTNYGYTF
TGTGCCAGCTCACCACAAACATCAACGAACTATGGCTACACCTTC
>TRBV3-1/TRBV3-2|TRBJ2-4|-|-
CASSQDSVTVDIQYF
TGTGCCAGCAGCCAAGATTCCGTGACGGTGGACATTCAGTACTTC
>TRBV30|TRBJ2-3|-|-
CAWGRGGTSTDTQYF
TGTGCCTGGGGACGTGGGGGTACTAGCACAGATACGCAGTATTTT
>TRBV28|TRBJ2-1|TRBD2|-
CASSNPGLAASEQFF
TGTGCCAGCAGTAACCCGGGACTAGCGGCTTCTGAGCAGTTCTTC
>TRBV4-1|TRBJ1-5|-|-
CASSQEISQPQHF
TGCGCCAGCAGCCAAGAAATAAGCCAGCCCCAGCATTTT
>TRBV6-2/TRBV6-3|TRBJ2-2|-|-
CASSYSGEHGELFF
TGTGCCAGCAGTTACTCGGGGGAGCACGGGGAGCTGTTTTTT
>TRBV7-3|TRBJ2-1|TRBD2|few
CASSPGAGVGNEQFF
TGTGCCAGCAGCCCCGGGGCGGGAGTCGGTAATGAGCAGTTCTTC
>TRBV30|TRBJ2-1|TRBD2|-
CAWKSGAYNEQFF
TGTGCCTGGAAAAGCGGGGCCTACAATGAGCAGTTCTTC
>TRBV4-1|TRBJ2-3|-|-
CASSLRASTDTQYF
TGCGCCAGCAGCCTCAGGGCCTCGACAGATACGCAGTATTTT
>TRBV5-4|TRBJ2-1|-|-
CASRGPYNEQFF
TGTGCCAGCAGGGGCCCCTACAATGAGCAGTTCTTC
>TRBV7-3|TRBJ1-1|-|-
CASSLMQNTEAFF
TGTGCCAGCAGCTTAATGCAGAACACTGAAGCTTTCTTT
>TRBV6-2/TRBV6-3|TRBJ2-7|-|-
CASSYLRGGDEQYF
TGTGCCAGCAGTTACCTTCGGGGCGGAGACGAGCAGTACTTC
>TRBV19|TRBJ1-4|TRBD1|-
CASSIHAGGEKLFF
TGTGCCAGTAGTATCCATGCAGGGGGTGAAAAACTGTTTTTT
>TRBV14|TRBJ2-3|-|-
CASSPKSSSSNIQLFTDTQYF
TGTGCCAGCAGCCCCAAATCCAGCTCTTCCAACATTCAACTCTTCACAGATACGCAGTATTTT
>TRBV5-1|TRBJ1-2|-|-
CASIPDPDTYGYTF
TGCGCCAGCATACCCGACCCGGACACTTATGGCTACACCTTC
>TRBV11-2|TRBJ2-1|TRBD2|once
CASSLGTSGRAWYDNEQFF
TGTGCCAGCAGCTTAGGTACTAGCGGGAGAGCGTGGTACGACAATGAGCAGTTCTTC
>TRBV6-2/TRBV6-3|TRBJ2-3|TRBD2|once
CASSYLAGGWVTDTQYF
TGTGCCAGCAGTTACCTAGCGGGAGGGTGGGTAACAGATACGCAGTATTTT
>TRBV4-2|TRBJ1-1|TRBD1|-
CASSQLGTDEAFF
TGTGCCAGCAGCCAATTGGGGACAGATGAAGCTTTCTTT
>TRBV28|TRBJ2-7|-|-
CASSAGSVEQYF
TGTGCCAGCAGTGCGGGTTCGGTGGAGCAGTACTTC